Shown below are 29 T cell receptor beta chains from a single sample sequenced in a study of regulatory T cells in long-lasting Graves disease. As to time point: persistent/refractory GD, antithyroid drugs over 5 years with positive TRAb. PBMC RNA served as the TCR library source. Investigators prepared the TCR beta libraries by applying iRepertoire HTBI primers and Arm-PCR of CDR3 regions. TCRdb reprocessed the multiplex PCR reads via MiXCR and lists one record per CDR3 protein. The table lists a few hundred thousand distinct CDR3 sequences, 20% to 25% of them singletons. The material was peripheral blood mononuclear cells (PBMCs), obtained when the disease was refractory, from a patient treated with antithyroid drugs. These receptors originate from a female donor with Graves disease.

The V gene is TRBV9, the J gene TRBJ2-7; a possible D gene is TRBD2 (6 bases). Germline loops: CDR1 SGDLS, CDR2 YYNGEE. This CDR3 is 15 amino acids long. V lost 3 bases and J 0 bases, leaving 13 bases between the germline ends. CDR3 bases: TGTGCCAGCAGCGCTGATACTAGCCGCTCCTACGAGCAGTACTTC. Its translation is CASSADTSRSYEQYF.

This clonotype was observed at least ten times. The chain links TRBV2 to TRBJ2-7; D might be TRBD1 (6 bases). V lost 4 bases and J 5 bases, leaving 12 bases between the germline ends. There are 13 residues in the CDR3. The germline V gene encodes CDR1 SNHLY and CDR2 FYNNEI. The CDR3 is CASSVQGSDEQYF. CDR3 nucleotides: TGTGCCAGCAGTGTCCAGGGGTCCGACGAGCAGTACTTC.

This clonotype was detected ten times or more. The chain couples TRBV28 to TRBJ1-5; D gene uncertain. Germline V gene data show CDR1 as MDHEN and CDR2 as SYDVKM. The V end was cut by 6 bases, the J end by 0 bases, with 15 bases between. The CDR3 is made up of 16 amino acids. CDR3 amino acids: CASRWTFVGSNQPQHF. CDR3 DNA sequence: TGTGCCAGCAGGTGGACCTTTGTCGGTAGCAATCAGCCCCAGCATTTT.

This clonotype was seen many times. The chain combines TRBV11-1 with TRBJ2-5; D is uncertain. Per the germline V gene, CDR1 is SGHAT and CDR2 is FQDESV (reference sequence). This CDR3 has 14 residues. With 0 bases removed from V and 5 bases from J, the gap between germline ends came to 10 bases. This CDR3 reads CASSLAVETETQYF. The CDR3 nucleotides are TGTGCCAGCAGCTTAGCTGTAGAGACGGAGACCCAGTACTTC.

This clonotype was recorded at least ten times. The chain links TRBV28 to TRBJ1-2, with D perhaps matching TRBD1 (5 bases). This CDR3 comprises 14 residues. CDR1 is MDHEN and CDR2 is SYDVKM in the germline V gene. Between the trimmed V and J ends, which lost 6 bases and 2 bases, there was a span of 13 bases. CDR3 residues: CASSAGGRNYGYTF. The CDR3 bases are TGTGCCAGCAGCGCGGGGGGGAGGAACTATGGCTACACCTTC.

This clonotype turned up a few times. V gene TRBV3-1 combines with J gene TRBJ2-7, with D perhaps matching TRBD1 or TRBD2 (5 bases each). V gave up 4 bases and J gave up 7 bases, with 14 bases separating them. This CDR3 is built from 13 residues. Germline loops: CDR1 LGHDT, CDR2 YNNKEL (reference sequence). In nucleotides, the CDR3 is TGTGCCAGCAGCCCTGGGGGTTTAAGGGAGCAGTACTTC. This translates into CASSPGGLREQYF.

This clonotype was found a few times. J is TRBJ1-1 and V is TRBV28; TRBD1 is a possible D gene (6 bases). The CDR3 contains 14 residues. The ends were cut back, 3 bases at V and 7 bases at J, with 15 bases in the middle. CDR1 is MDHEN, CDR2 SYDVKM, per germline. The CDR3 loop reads CASSFGGRIGEAFF. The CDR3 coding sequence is TGTGCCAGCAGTTTTGGGGGGCGCATCGGTGAAGCTTTCTTT.

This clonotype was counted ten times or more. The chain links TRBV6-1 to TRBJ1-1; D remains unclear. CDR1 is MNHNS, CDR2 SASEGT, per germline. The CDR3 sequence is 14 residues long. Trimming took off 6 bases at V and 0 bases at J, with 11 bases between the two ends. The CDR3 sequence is CASRNGGLNTEAFF. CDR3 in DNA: TGTGCCAGCAGAAATGGAGGCCTGAACACTGAAGCTTTCTTT.

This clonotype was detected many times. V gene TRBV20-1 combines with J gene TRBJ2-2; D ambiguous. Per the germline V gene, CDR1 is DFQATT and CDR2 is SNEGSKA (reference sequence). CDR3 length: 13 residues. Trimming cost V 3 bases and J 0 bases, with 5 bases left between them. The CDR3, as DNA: TGCAGTGCTAGCGGTGCGAACACCGGGGAGCTGTTTTTT. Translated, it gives CSASGANTGELFF.

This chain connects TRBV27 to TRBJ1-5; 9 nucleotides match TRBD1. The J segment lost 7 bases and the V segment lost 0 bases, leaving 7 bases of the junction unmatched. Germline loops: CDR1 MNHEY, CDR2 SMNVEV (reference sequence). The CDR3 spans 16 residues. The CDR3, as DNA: TGTGCCAGCAGTTTATCAGGGACAGGGTCGAGACAGCCCCAGCATTTT. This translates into CASSLSGTGSRQPQHF.

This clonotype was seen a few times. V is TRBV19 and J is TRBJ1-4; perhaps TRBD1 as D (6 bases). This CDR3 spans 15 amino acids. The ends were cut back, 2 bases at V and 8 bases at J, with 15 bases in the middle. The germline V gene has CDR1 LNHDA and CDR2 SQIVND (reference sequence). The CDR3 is CASSILGVGQEKLFF. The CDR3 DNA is TGTGCCAGTAGTATATTGGGAGTGGGACAAGAAAAACTGTTTTTT.

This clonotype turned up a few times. The CDR3 region is CSARDPDSPNQPQHF. CDR3 nucleotides: TGCAGTGCTAGAGATCCGGACAGCCCGAATCAGCCCCAGCATTTT. The gene calls are TRBV20-1 and TRBJ1-5; D might be TRBD1 (6 bases). Germline V gene data show CDR1 as DFQATT and CDR2 as SNEGSKA (reference sequence). The CDR3 loop spans 15 amino acids. Trimming removed 0 bases from V and 4 bases from J, with 13 bases in between.

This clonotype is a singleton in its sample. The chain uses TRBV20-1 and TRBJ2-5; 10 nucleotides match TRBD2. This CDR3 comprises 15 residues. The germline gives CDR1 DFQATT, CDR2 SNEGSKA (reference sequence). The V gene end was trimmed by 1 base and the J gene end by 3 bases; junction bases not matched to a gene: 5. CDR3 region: CSARARTSGKETQYF. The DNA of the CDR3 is TGCAGTGCTAGAGCTCGGACTAGCGGAAAAGAGACCCAGTACTTC.

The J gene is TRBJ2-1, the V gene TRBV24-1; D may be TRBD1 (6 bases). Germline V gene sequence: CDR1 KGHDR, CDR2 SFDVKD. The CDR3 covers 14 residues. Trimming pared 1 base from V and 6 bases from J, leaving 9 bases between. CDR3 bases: TGTGCCACCAGTGATTTTTCAGGGGTCAATGAGCAGTTCTTC. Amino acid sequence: CATSDFSGVNEQFF.

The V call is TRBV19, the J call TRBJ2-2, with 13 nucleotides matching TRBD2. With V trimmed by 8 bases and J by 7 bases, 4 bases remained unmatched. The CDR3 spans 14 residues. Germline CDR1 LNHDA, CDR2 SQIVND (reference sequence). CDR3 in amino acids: CASWTSGSRGELFF. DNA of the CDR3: TGTGCCAGTTGGACTAGCGGGAGTCGCGGGGAGCTGTTTTTT. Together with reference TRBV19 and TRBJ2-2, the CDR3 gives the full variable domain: DGGITQSPKYLFRKEGQNVTLSCEQNLNHDAMYWYRQDPGQGLRLIYYSQIVNDFQKGDIAEGYSVSREKKESFPLTVTSAQKNPTAFYLCASWTSGSRGELFFGEGSRLTVL.

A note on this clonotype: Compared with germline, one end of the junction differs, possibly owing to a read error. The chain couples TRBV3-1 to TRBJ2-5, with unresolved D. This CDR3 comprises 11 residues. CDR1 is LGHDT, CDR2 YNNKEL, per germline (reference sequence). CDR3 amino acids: CASSQTETRYF. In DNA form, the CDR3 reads TGTGCCAGCAGCCAAACGGAGACCCGGTACTTC.

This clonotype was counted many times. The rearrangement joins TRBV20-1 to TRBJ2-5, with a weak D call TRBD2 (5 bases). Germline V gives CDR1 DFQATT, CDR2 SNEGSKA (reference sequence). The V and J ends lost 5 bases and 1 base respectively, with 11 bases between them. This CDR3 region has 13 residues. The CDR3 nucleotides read TGCAGTGCTTATTCAGCGGCCCAAGAGACCCAGTACTTC. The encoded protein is CSAYSAAQETQYF.

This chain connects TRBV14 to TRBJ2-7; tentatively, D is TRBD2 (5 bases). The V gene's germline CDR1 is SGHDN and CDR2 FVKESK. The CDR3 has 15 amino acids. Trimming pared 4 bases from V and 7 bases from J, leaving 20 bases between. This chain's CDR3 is CASSPGGERSTEQYF. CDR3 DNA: TGTGCCAGCAGCCCAGGTGGGGAGAGATCTACGGAGCAGTACTTC.

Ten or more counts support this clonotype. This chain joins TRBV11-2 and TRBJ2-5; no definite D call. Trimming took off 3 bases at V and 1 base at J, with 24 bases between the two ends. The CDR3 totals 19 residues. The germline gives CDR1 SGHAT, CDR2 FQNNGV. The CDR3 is CASSLLGSSYAARQETQYF. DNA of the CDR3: TGTGCCAGCAGCTTGTTAGGCAGTTCCTACGCAGCGCGCCAAGAGACCCAGTACTTC.

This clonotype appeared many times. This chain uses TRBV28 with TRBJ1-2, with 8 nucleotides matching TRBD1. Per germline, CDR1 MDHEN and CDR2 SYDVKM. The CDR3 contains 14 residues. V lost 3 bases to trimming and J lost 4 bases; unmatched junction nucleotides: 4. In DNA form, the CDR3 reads TGTGCCAGCAGTTTTGACAGGGGTACCTATGGCTACACCTTC. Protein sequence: CASSFDRGTYGYTF.

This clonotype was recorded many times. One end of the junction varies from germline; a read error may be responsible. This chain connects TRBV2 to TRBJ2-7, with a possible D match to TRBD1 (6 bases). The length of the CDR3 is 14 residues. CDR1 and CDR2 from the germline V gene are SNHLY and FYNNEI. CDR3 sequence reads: CASSVARGSHEQYF. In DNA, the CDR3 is TGTGCCAGCAGTGTTGCCAGGGGCTCCCACGAGCAGTACTTC. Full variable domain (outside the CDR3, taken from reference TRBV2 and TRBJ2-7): EPEVTQTPSHQVTQMGQEVILRCVPISNHLYFYWYRQILGQKVEFLVSFYNNEISEKSEIFDDQFSVERPDGSNFTLKIRSTKLEDSAMYFCASSVARGSHEQYFGPGTRLTVT.

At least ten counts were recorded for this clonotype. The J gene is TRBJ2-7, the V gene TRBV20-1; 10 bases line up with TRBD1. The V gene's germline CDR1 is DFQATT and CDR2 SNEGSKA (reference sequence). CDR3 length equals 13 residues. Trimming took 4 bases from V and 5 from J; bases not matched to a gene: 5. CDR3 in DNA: TGCAGTGCTATCCGGGACAGGGGCAACGAGCAGTACTTC. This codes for CSAIRDRGNEQYF.

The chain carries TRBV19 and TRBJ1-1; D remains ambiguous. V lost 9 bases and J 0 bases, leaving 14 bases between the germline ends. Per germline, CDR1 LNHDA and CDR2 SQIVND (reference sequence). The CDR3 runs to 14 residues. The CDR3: CASGGGVMNTEAFF. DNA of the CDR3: TGTGCCAGCGGAGGCGGGGTCATGAACACTGAAGCTTTCTTT.

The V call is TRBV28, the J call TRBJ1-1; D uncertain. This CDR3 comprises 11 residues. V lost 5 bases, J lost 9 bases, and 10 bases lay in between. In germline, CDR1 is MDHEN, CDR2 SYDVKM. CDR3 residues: CASSQDMKAFF. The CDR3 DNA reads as TGTGCCAGCAGTCAAGACATGAAAGCTTTCTTT.

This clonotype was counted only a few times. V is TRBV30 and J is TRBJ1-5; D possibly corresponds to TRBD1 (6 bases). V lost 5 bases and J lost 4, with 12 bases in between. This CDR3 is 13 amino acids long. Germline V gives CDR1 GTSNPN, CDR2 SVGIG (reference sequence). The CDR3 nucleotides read TGTGCCTGGGCTACAGGGATGAATCAGCCCCAGCATTTT. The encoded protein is CAWATGMNQPQHF.

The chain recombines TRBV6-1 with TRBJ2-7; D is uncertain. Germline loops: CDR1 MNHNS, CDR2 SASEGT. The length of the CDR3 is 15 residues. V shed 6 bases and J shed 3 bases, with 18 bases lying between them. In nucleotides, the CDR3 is TGTGCCAGCAGACACGCCGGGTCCCATCACTACGAGCAGTACTTC. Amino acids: CASRHAGSHHYEQYF.

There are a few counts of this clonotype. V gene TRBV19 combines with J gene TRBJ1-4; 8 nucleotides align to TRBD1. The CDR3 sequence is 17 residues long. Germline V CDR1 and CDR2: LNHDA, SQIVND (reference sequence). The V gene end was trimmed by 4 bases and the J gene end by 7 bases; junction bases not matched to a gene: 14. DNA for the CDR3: TGTGCCAGTAGTACCCAACCGCGGACAGGGTGGAGTGAAAAACTGTTTTTT. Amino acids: CASSTQPRTGWSEKLFF.

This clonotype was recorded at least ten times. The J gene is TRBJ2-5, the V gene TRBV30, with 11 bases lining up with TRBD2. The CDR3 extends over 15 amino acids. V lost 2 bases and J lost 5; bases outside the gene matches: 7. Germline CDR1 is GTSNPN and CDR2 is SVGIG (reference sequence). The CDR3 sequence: CAWSRLAGLRETQYF. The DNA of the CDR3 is TGTGCCTGGAGTAGACTAGCGGGATTGCGTGAGACCCAGTACTTC.

The CDR3 DNA reads as TGCAGTGCTAGGGCTAGCGGGTTGGGGTCCTACAATGAGCAGTTCTTC. The encoded protein is CSARASGLGSYNEQFF. V usage is TRBV20-1 and J usage is TRBJ2-1; 8 nucleotides agree with TRBD2. The V gene end was trimmed by 3 bases and the J gene end by 1 base; junction bases not matched to a gene: 8. The CDR3 contains 16 residues. CDR1 and CDR2 (germline): DFQATT, SNEGSKA (reference sequence).